Presented here are 10 T cell receptor beta chains from one specimen sequenced in a study of regulatory T cells in long-lasting Graves disease. With iRepertoire HTBI primers and Arm-PCR of CDR3 regions, TCR beta libraries were built. TCRdb reprocessed the multiplex PCR reads with MiXCR, giving one entry per CDR3 protein. The table includes some 500,000 distinct CDR3 sequences, about 16% detected once. Time point described: newly diagnosed GD, antithyroid drugs for less than 3 months. From RNA extracted from PBMCs, the TCR library was made. This sample also belongs to another study, concerning T cells in Graves' hyperthyroidism and ophthalmopathy.

The sample here was peripheral blood mononuclear cells (PBMCs), taken at new diagnosis, from a patient treated with antithyroid drugs. The receptor source for this set is a middle-aged woman with Graves disease.

This clonotype was counted a single time. J is TRBJ1-6 and V is TRBV19; tentatively, D is TRBD1 (5 bases). The V gene's germline CDR1 is LNHDA and CDR2 SQIVND (reference sequence). The CDR3 totals 17 residues. The V gene lost 6 bases and the J gene lost 5 bases, with 20 bases spanning the gap. In nucleotides, the CDR3 is TGTGCCAGTAGATGGGACGCACTGAGGATCGATAATTCACCCCTCCACTTT. Protein: CASRWDALRIDNSPLHF.

This clonotype was observed many times. V and J are TRBV5-1 and TRBJ1-1, with unresolved D. This CDR3 is 14 amino acids long. The germline gives CDR1 SGHRS, CDR2 YFSETQ. The V end was cut by 0 bases, the J end by 2 bases, with 8 bases between. CDR3 nucleotide sequence: TGCGCCAGCAGCTTGGGGCATCCTAACACTGAAGCTTTCTTT. It encodes CASSLGHPNTEAFF.

The chain joins TRBV2 to TRBJ2-7, with 10 bases that match TRBD2. Unmatched junction bases numbered 2, after V lost 4 bases and J lost 2 bases. Looked up from germline, CDR1 is SNHLY and CDR2 is FYNNEI. This CDR3 spans 14 amino acids. CDR3: CASSVLAGTYEQYF. The DNA of the CDR3 is TGTGCCAGCAGTGTACTAGCGGGGACCTACGAGCAGTACTTC.

This clonotype has ten or more counts. The chain recombines TRBV7-3 with TRBJ2-5; perhaps TRBD1 as D (5 bases). Trimming removed 1 base from V and 5 bases from J, with 14 bases in between. This CDR3 is built from 15 residues. The germline V gene has CDR1 SGHTA and CDR2 FQGTGA. CDR3 protein: CASSLRSGTGETQYF. The DNA of the CDR3 is TGTGCCAGCAGCTTAAGATCGGGCACAGGCGAGACCCAGTACTTC.

This clonotype appeared many times. The chain uses TRBV3-1 and TRBJ2-2; 8 bases line up with TRBD1. Germline-derived CDR1 and CDR2 are LGHDT and YNNKEL (reference sequence). After removal of 4 bases from V and 5 bases from J, the junction contained 0 bases not matched to a gene. This CDR3 spans 13 amino acids. CDR3 coding DNA: TGTGCCAGCAGCCGGACAGGGACCGGGGAGCTGTTTTTT. Encoded protein: CASSRTGTGELFF.

This chain joins TRBV6-9 and TRBJ2-1; 7 nucleotides align to TRBD2. In germline, CDR1 is MNHGY, CDR2 SVAAGI. V lost 3 bases to trimming and J lost 6 bases; unmatched junction nucleotides: 11. This CDR3 has 16 residues. The CDR3 region has the DNA TGTGCCAGCAGTTACTCATGGGGCGGGGGTATCAATGAGCAGTTCTTC. This codes for CASSYSWGGGINEQFF.

There are many counts of this clonotype. The chain employs TRBV2 and TRBJ1-2, with a tentative D call TRBD1 (5 bases). There are 14 residues in the CDR3. CDR1 and CDR2 from the germline V gene are SNHLY and FYNNEI. V was pared by 2 bases and J by 4 bases, with 11 bases between. CDR3 coding DNA: TGTGCCAGCAGTGAAAGGCAGGGTGGCTATGGCTACACCTTC. Residues: CASSERQGGYGYTF.

V gene TRBV15 combines with J gene TRBJ1-2; D gene unclear. The CDR3 consists of 15 residues. V shed 0 bases and J shed 8 bases, with 16 bases lying between them. Germline CDR1 is LNHNV and CDR2 is YYDKDF (reference sequence). The CDR3 region is CATSREVSNREGYTF. The CDR3 DNA is TGTGCCACCAGCAGAGAAGTTAGTAATCGTGAGGGCTACACCTTC.

This clonotype was observed at least ten times. The chain has TRBV3-1 and TRBJ2-5, with D perhaps given as TRBD1 or TRBD2 (7 bases each). V lost 3 bases to trimming and J lost 5 bases, with 13 bases between them. The germline gives CDR1 LGHDT, CDR2 YNNKEL (reference sequence). This CDR3 has 14 amino acids. The CDR3 sequence: CASSQTGTMETQYF. DNA for the CDR3: TGTGCCAGCAGCCAGACAGGGACTATGGAGACCCAGTACTTC.

This clonotype was detected many times. The chain is built from TRBV29-1 and TRBJ2-7; D is perhaps TRBD1 (6 bases). The CDR3 spans 12 residues. V was cut by 3 bases and J by 2 bases, with 8 bases left in between. Germline lookup yields CDR1 SQVTM and CDR2 ANQGSEA. For the CDR3, the DNA is TGCAGCGTTGAGGACAGAACCTACGAGCAGTACTTC. Its protein product is CSVEDRTYEQYF.